The following is a T cell receptor beta chain sequence with its context. The antigen is undetermined. This record belongs to a study of graft-versus-host responses after intestinal transplantation. On the study more broadly: Once they had received anti-thymocyte globulin induction, all recipients took tacrolimus and steroids for approximately three years. Study-wide points: Allografts of patients with graft-donor T cell macrochimerism showed high graft-versus-host to host-versus-graft clone ratios. GvH clone levels peaked in circulation, and this peak was associated with early post-transplant HvG declines. Present in recipient marrow, GvH clones included some that appeared first in ileum or blood.

Clones were read by immunoSEQ multiplex PCR, and TCRdb kept only the in-frame ones, dropping some. The repertoire holds 50,000 to 75,000 clones, with 90% to 95% as singletons. Germline assignment: CDR1 GTSNPN and CDR2 SVGIG (reference sequence). V lost 2 bases and J lost 3; bases outside the gene matches: 3. The CDR3 sequence is 15 residues long. The sample here was unstimulated CD8+ T cells sorted from spleen or lymph node cells, taken before transplant. This sequence was found in a human donor who was the organ donor for an intestinal transplant. This chain uses TRBV30 with TRBJ2-1; 11 nucleotides match TRBD2. CDR3 bases: TGTGCCTGGAGTATCCTAGCGGGAGGCTACAATGAGCAGTTCTTC. Encoded protein: CAWSILAGGYNEQFF.